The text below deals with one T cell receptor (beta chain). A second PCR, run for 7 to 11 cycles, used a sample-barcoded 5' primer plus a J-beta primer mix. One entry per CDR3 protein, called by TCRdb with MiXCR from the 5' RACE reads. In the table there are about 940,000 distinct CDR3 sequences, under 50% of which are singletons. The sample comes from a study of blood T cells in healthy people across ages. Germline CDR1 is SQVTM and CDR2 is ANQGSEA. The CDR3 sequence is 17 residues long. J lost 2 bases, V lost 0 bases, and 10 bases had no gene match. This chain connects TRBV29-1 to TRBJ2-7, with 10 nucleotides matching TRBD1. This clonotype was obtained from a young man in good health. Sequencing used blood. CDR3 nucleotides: TGCAGCGTTGAAGAAGGGGTAGGGACAGGGGAAACCTACGAGCAGTACTTC. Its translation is CSVEEGVGTGETYEQYF.